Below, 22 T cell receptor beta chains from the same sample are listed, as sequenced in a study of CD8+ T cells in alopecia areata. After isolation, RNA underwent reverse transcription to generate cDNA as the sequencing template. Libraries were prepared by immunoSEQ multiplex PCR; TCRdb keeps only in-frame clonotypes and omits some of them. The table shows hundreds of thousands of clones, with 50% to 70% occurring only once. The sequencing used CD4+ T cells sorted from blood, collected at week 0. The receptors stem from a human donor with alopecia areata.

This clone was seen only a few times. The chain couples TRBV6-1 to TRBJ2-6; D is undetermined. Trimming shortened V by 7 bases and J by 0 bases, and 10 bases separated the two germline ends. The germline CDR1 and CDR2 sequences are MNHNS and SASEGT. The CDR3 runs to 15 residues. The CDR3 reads CASTKVLSGANVLTF. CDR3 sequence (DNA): TGTGCCAGCACCAAGGTCCTCTCTGGGGCCAACGTCCTGACTTTC.

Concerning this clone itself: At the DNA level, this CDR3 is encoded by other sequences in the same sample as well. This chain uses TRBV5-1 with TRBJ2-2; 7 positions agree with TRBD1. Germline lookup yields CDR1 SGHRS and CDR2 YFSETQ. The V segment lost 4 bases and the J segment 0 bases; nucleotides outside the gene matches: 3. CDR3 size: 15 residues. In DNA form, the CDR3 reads TGCGCCAGCAGCGCCGGGACAGCGAACACCGGGGAGCTGTTTTTT. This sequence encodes CASSAGTANTGELFF.

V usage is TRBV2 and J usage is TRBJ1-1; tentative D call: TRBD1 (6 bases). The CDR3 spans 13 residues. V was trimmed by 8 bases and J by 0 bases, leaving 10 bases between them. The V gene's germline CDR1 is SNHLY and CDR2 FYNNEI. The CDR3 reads CASCGQLNTEAFF. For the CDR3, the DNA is TGTGCCAGCTGCGGACAGTTGAACACTGAAGCTTTCTTT.

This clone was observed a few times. CDR3 DNA: TGCAGCGTTTACGGGACACCGGGCGACACTGAAGCTTTCTTT. Its translation: CSVYGTPGDTEAFF. The chain recombines TRBV29-1 with TRBJ1-1, with D perhaps matching TRBD1 (6 bases). V lost 5 bases and J lost 3, with 16 bases in between. The germline V gene encodes CDR1 SQVTM and CDR2 ANQGSEA. The CDR3 is 14 amino acids.

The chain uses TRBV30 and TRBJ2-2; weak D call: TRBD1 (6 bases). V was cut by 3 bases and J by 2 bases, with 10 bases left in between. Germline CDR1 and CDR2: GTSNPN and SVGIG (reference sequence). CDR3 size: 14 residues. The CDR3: CAWRTQGNTGELFF. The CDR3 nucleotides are TGTGCCTGGAGGACACAGGGAAACACCGGGGAGCTGTTTTTT.

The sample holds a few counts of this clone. CDR3 nucleotides: TGCGCCAGCAGCAGTGGGGACAGTGGCTACGAGCAGTACTTC. This gives the protein CASSSGDSGYEQYF. The chain has TRBV5-1 and TRBJ2-7; TRBD1 agrees at 7 bases. CDR1 and CDR2 from the germline V gene are SGHRS and YFSETQ. The ends lost 4 bases at V and 3 bases at J; junction bases unmatched: 7. CDR3 size: 14 residues.

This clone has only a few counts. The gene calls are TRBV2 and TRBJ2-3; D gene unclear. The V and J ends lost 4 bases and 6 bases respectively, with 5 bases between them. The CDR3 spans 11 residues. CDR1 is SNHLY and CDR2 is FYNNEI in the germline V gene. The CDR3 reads CASSVFDTQYF. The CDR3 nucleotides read TGTGCCAGCAGTGTGTTTGATACGCAGTATTTT.

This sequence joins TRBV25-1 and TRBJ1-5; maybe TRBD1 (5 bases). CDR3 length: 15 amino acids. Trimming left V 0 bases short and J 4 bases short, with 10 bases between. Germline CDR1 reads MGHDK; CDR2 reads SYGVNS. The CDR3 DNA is TGTGCCAGCAGTGAATACGACAGCCAAAATCAGCCCCAGCATTTT. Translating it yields CASSEYDSQNQPQHF.

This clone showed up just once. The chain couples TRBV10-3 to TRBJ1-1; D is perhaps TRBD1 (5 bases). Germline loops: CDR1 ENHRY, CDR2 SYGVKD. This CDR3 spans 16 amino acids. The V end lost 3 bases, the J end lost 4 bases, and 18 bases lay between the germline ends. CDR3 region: CAISESGTARGTEAFF. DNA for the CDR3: TGTGCCATCAGTGAATCGGGGACCGCTCGAGGCACTGAAGCTTTCTTT.

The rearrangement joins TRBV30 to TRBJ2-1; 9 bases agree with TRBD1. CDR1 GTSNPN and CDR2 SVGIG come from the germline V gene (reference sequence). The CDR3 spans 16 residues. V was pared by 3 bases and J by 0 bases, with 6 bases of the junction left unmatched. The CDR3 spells CAWREDRGGSYNEQFF. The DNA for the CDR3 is TGTGCCTGGAGAGAAGACAGGGGGGGCTCCTACAATGAGCAGTTCTTC. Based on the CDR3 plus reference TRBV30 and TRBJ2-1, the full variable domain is SQTIHQWPATLVQPVGSPLSLECTVEGTSNPNLYWYRQAAGRGLQLLFYSVGIGQISSEVPQNLSASRPQDRQFILSSKKLLLSDSGFYLCAWREDRGGSYNEQFFGPGTRLTVL.

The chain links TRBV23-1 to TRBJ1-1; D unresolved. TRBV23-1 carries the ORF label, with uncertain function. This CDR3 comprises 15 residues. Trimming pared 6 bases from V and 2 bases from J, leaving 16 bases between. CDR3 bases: TGCGCCAGCAGCCCGAGTGATTGGAATAACACTGAAGCTTTCTTT. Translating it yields CASSPSDWNNTEAFF.

As DNA, the CDR3 is TGTGCCAGCAGTTTCCGGGACAGCGGTTCACCCCTCCACTTT. Its translation: CASSFRDSGSPLHF. The gene calls are TRBV6-6 and TRBJ1-6; 7 bases agree with TRBD1. CDR3 length equals 14 residues. The trim removed 4 bases at V and 9 bases at J, leaving 6 bases unmatched. Germline CDR1 MNHNY, CDR2 SVGAGI (reference sequence).

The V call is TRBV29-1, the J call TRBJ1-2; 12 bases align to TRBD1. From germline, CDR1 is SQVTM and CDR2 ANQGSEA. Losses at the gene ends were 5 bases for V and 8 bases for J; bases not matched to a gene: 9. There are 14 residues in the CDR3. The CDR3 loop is CSVSPGQGAGGYTF. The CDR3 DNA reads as TGCAGCGTTTCCCCGGGACAGGGGGCAGGAGGCTACACCTTC.

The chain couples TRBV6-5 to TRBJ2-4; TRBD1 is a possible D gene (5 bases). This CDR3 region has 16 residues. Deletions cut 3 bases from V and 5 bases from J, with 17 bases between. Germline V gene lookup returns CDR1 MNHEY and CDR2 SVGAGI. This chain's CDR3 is CASSYGKGSMENIQYF. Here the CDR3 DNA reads TGTGCCAGCAGTTATGGGAAGGGGTCTATGGAAAACATTCAGTACTTC.

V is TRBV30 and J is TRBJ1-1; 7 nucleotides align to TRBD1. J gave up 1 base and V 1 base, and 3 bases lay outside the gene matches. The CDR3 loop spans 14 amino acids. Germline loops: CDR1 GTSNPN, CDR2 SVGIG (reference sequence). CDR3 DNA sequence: TGTGCCTGGAGTGGACAGGGTCCGAACACTGAAGCTTTCTTT. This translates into CAWSGQGPNTEAFF.

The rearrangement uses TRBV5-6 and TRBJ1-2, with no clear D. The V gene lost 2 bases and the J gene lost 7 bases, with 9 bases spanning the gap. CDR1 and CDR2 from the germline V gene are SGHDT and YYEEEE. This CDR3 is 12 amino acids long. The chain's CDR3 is CASSLAESGYTF. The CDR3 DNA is TGTGCCAGCAGCTTAGCGGAATCTGGCTACACCTTC.

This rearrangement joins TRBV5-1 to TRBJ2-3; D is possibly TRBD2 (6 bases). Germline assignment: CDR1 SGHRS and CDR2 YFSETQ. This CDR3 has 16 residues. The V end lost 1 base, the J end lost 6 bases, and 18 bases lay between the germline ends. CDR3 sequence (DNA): TGCGCCAGCAGCTTGAAATCGGGACTGGGTTTCGATACGCAGTATTTT. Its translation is CASSLKSGLGFDTQYF.

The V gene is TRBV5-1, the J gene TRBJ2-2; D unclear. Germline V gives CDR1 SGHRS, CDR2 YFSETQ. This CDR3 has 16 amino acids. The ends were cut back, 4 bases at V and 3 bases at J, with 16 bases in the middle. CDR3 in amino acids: CASSPLRAGDTGELFF. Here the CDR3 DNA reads TGCGCCAGCAGCCCTCTTAGGGCCGGCGACACCGGGGAGCTGTTTTTT.

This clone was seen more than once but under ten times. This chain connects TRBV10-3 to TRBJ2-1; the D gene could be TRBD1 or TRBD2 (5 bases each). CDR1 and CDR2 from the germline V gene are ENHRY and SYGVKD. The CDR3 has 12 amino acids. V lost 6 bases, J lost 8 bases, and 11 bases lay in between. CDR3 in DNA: TGTGCCATCAGAAGGGACGGCGATGAGCAGTTCTTC. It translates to CAIRRDGDEQFF.

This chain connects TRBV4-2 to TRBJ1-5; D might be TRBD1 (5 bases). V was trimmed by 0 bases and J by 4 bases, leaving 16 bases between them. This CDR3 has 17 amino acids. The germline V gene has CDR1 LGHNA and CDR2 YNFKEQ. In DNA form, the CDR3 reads TGTGCCAGCAGCCAAGATCCTGGGGGTCGAGAAAATCAGCCCCAGCATTTT. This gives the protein CASSQDPGGRENQPQHF.

CDR3: CASSLGRGEQYF. CDR3 sequence (DNA): TGTGCCAGCAGTTTAGGCAGGGGCGAGCAGTACTTC. The chain links TRBV27 to TRBJ2-7; possible D gene TRBD1, 6 bases. CDR1 and CDR2 from the germline V gene are MNHEY and SMNVEV (reference sequence). This CDR3 comprises 12 residues. V lost 2 bases and J lost 6, with 8 bases in between.

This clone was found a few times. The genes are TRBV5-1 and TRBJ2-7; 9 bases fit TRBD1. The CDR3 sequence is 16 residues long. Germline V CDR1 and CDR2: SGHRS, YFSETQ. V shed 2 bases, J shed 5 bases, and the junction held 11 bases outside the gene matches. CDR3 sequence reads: CASSFSTGTGSHEQYF. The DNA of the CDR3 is TGCGCCAGCAGCTTCTCTACCGGGACAGGGTCCCACGAGCAGTACTTC. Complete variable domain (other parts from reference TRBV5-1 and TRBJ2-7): KAGVTQTPRYLIKTRGQQVTLSCSPISGHRSVSWYQQTPGQGLQFLFEYFSETQRNKGNFPGRFSGRQFSNSRSEMNVSTLELGDSALYLCASSFSTGTGSHEQYFGPGTRLTVT.